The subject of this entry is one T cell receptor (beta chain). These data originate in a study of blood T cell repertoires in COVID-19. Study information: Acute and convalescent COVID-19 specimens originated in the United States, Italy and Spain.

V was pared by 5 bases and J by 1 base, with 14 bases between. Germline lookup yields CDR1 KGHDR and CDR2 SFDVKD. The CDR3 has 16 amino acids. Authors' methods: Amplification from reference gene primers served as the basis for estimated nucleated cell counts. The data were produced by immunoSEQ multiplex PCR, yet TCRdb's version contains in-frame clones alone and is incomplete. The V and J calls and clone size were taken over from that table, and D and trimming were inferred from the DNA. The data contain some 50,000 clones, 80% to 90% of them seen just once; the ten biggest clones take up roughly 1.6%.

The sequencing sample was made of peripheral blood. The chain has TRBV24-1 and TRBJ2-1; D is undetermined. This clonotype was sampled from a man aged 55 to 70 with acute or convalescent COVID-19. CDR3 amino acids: CATSGSESSSYNEQFF. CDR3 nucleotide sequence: TGTGCCACCAGTGGTTCCGAGTCCTCTTCCTACAATGAGCAGTTCTTC.